The clone carrying this T cell receptor (beta chain) was recorded at least ten times. The antigen remains undetermined. V was pared by 1 base and J by 2 bases, with 7 bases between. Germline V lookup: CDR1 SGHRS, CDR2 YFSETQ. CDR3 length: 14 amino acids. The entry originates in a study of CD8 T cells in ankylosing spondylitis. Broader study findings: Past research had described some motif variants in reactive arthritis synovial fluid and blood.

Quantitative barcoded 5'-RACE was used to prepare TCR beta libraries. MiXCR, run by TCRdb on the 5' RACE reads, gives a single entry per CDR3 protein. The sample consists of approximately 200,000 distinct CDR3 sequences, 13% of them appearing once. This chain connects TRBV5-1 to TRBJ2-1, with a weak D call TRBD1 (5 bases). The sequence was obtained from a male donor with ankylosing spondylitis or in good health (not recorded which). The sample consisted of blood, either unsorted or a sorted T cell fraction (not recorded which). CDR3 loop: CASSLSGPYNEQFF. In DNA, the CDR3 is TGCGCCAGCAGCTTGTCAGGGCCCTACAATGAGCAGTTCTTC. Using reference TRBV5-1 and TRBJ2-1 for the parts outside the CDR3, the full variable domain is KAGVTQTPRYLIKTRGQQVTLSCSPISGHRSVSWYQQTPGQGLQFLFEYFSETQRNKGNFPGRFSGRQFSNSRSEMNVSTLELGDSALYLCASSLSGPYNEQFFGPGTRLTVL.